Described below is a single TCR beta chain sequence and its context. The data were taken from a study of blood T cell repertoires in COVID-19. Looking at the study overall: Researchers got acute and convalescent COVID-19 samples from the United States, Italy and Spain. T cells, B-cell-depleted T cells, or PBMCs provided the cDNA or gDNA that served as material.

Authors' processing steps: Counts of nucleated cells, estimated from reference gene primer amplification, were obtained. Using immunoSEQ multiplex PCR, the repertoire was profiled, and TCRdb retains in-frame clones only, with some absent. V, J and clone size derive from that table, while D and trimming were established from the DNA sequence. The sample records approximately 62,000 clones, around four fifths being singletons. Trimming left V 4 bases short and J 2 bases short, with 9 bases between. Germline CDR1 reads MNHEY; CDR2 reads SMNVEV (reference sequence). This CDR3 is 15 amino acids long. This chain connects TRBV27 to TRBJ1-6; D not certain. The specimen sequenced was peripheral blood. The TCR sequence derives from a woman aged 45-65 years with active or convalescent COVID-19. The CDR3 region has the DNA TGTGCCAGCAGTTGGGAGGACCCCTATAATTCACCCCTCCACTTT. It codes for CASSWEDPYNSPLHF.